This TCR beta chain was sequenced for a study of PD-1 blockade in mismatch repair-deficient tumors (dated by TCRdb to 2016 to 2017). A note on the overall study: Between late 2013 and September 2016, the trial enrolled roughly 85 consecutive patients with around twelve mismatch repair-deficient cancer types, every one of whom had been previously treated and was progressing. Tumor-associated T cell clones were tracked in the peripheral blood of patients responding to PD-1 blockade by deep sequencing of TCR CDR3 regions. Study-level results and caveats: Rapid expansion after pembrolizumab followed by contraction, generally before radiologic responses, was shown by tumor-resident clones, which were often undetectable in blood before treatment.

Concerning this clone itself: The antigen this receptor binds is unknown. Per-base quality was not reported, and no clone a single base away is much larger than it.

Mismatch repair deficiency was established in every enrolled patient by polymerase chain reaction or immunohistochemistry. TCR sequencing was carried out for three patients who responded to pembrolizumab therapy. Pembrolizumab PD-1 blockade was prospectively tested in advanced mismatch repair-deficient cancers, regardless of tissue of origin, in the phase II trial. Peripheral blood T cell samples were serially collected before and at multiple times after PD-1 blockade was started. Blood sampling time points were reported as weeks after the first dose of pembrolizumab. V is shortened by 0 bases, J by 6 bases, and the region joining them spans 13 bases. The CDR3, cysteine through phenylalanine, is 15 amino acids long. Only the CDR3 portion is preserved as DNA: 45 bases, with reading frame beginning at the first base. The CDR1 and CDR2 encoded by the germline V gene are SGHRS and YFSETQ. The library was produced with the immunoSEQ multiplex PCR assay. This is the immuneACCESS table as TCRdb keeps it, with only in-frame sequences that have V and J called. A part of the clones is gone; compared with another copy, unresolved V genes explain less than half, and the rest is unexplained. Across this sample there are 40,000 or so clones, with 70% to 80% seen only once. 22% of the sample lies in the top ten.

The chain links TRBV5-1 with TRBJ1-5; TRBD1 is perhaps the D gene, given 5 matching bases. The sample was peripheral blood, taken 4 weeks after starting pembrolizumab. The TCR was taken from an adult with mismatch repair-deficient cancer. The CDR3 reads as follows: CASSLGGIPGQPQHF. The nucleotides read TGCGCCAGCAGCTTGGGGGGGATTCCCGGTCAGCCCCAGCATTTT.